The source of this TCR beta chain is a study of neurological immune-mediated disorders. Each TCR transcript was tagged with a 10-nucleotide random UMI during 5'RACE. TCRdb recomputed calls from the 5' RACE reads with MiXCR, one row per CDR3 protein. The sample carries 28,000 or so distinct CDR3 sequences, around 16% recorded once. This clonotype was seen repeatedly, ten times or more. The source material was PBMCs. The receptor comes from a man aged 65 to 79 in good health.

The CDR3 here is CASSFSRNSTDTQYF. For the CDR3, the DNA is TGTGCCAGCAGCTTTTCCCGGAATAGCACAGATACGCAGTATTTT. V is TRBV7-3 and J is TRBJ2-3; D is ambiguous. Trimming took off 3 bases at V and 0 bases at J, with 10 bases between the two ends. The CDR3 extends over 15 amino acids. Germline V gene lookup returns CDR1 SGHTA and CDR2 FQGTGA.